This T cell receptor beta chain was sequenced for a study of blood T cell repertoires in COVID-19. Some clones are missing from TCRdb's copy, which holds only in-frame ones; the method was immunoSEQ multiplex PCR. The sample shows roughly 170,000 clones, roughly 84% of them seen only once. This CDR3 has 12 residues. CDR1 MNHEY and CDR2 SVGAGI come from the germline V gene. Trimming stripped 7 bases from V and 5 bases from J, with 12 bases between. The chain joins TRBV6-5 to TRBJ2-7, with unresolved D. The sequenced sample was PBMCs or T cells enriched from blood (not recorded which). The source is a man aged 60-69 years who had recovered from COVID-19. The CDR3 bases are TGTGCCAGCACCCCTGAAAGCGACGAGCAGTACTTC. Translating gives CASTPESDEQYF.